This TCR beta chain was recovered during a study of CD8+ T cells in alopecia areata. Study-wide points: Scalp clonality decreased significantly with tofacitinib, and so did expanded CD8+ clones among the top 100.

Reverse transcribed after extraction, RNA yielded cDNA as the sequencing template. TCRdb keeps only in-frame clones here, not all; method: immunoSEQ multiplex PCR. The sample yields some 170,000 clones, about three fifths seen once. The sample's treatment: oral pan-JAK inhibitor, 5-10 mg twice daily. This clone occurred a few times. The antigen is undetermined. This sequence was found in a human donor with alopecia areata. This material consisted of CD4+ T cells sorted from blood, taken between weeks 55 and 65, from a patient treated with tofacitinib.

CDR3 sequence: CSVEKGTSGGVANTGELFF. The CDR3 nucleotides read TGCAGCGTTGAAAAGGGGACTAGCGGGGGAGTTGCGAACACCGGGGAGCTGTTTTTT. This sequence joins TRBV29-1 and TRBJ2-2, with 14 bases fitting TRBD2. There are 19 residues in the CDR3. V dropped 2 bases and J dropped 0; count of bases not matched to a gene: 8. Germline V gene lookup returns CDR1 SQVTM and CDR2 ANQGSEA.